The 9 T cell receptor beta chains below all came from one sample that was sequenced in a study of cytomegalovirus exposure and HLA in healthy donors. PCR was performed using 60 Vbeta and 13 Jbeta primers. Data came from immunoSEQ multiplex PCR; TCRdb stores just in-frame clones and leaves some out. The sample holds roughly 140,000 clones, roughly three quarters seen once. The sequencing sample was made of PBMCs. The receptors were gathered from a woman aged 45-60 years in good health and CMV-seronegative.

CDR3 sequence (DNA): TGTGCCAGCAGCCCTACCCTGTACCTCCACGAGCAGTACTTC. It translates to CASSPTLYLHEQYF. The gene calls are TRBV11-2 and TRBJ2-7; the D is unclear. The CDR3 runs 14 residues. Trimming shortened V by 5 bases and J by 5 bases, and 16 bases separated the two germline ends. Germline values: CDR1 SGHAT, CDR2 FQNNGV.

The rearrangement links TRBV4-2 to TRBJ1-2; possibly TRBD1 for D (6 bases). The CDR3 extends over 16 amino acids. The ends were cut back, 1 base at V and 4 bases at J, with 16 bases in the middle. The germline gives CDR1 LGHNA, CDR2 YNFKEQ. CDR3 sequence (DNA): TGTGCCAGCAGCCAAGGCAGAGGGGGAGGGGGCTATGGCTACACCTTC. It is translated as CASSQGRGGGGYGYTF.

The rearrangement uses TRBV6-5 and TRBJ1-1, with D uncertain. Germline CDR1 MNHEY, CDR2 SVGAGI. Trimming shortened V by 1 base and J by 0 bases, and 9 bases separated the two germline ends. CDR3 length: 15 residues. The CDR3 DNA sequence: TGTGCCAGCAGTTACTTGGGAGATCTGAACACTGAAGCTTTCTTT. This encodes CASSYLGDLNTEAFF.

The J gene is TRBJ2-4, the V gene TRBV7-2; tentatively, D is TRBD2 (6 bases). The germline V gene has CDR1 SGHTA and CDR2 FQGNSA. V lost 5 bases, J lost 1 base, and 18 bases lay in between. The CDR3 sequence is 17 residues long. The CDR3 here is CASSPRDFQLAKNIQYF. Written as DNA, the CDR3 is TGTGCCAGCAGCCCCCGGGACTTCCAACTGGCCAAAAACATTCAGTACTTC. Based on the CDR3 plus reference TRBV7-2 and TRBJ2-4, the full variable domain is GAGVSQSPSNKVTEKGKDVELRCDPISGHTALYWYRQSLGQGLEFLIYFQGNSAPDKSGLPSDRFSAERTGGSVSTLTIQRTQQEDSAVYLCASSPRDFQLAKNIQYFGAGTRLSVL.

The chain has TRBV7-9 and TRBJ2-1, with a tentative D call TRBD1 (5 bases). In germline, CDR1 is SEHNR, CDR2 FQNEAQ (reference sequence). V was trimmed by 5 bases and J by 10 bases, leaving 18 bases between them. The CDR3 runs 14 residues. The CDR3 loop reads CASSGKTEIGEQFF. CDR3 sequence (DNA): TGTGCCAGCAGCGGAAAGACAGAAATCGGGGAGCAGTTCTTC.

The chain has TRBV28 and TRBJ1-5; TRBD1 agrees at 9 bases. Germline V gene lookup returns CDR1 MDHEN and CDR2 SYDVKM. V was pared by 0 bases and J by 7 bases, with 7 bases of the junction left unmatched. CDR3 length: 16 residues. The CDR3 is CASSLWTGGSGQPQHF. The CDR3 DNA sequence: TGTGCCAGCAGTTTATGGACAGGGGGTTCCGGGCAGCCCCAGCATTTT.

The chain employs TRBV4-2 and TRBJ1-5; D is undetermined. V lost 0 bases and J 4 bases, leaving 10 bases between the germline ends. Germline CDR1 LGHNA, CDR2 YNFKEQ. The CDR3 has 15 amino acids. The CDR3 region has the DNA TGTGCCAGCAGCCAAGATGCACAGCAGAATCAGCCCCAGCATTTT. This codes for CASSQDAQQNQPQHF.

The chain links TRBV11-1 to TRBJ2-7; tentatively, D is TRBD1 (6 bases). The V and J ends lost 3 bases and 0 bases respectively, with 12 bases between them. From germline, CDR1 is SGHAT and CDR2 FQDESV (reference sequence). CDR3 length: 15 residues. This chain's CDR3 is CASSFQGSSSYEQYF. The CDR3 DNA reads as TGTGCCAGCAGCTTTCAGGGGTCCTCCTCCTACGAGCAGTACTTC. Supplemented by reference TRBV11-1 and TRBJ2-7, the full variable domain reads EAEVAQSPRYKITEKSQAVAFWCDPISGHATLYWYRQILGQGPELLVQFQDESVVDDSQLPKDRFSAERLKGVDSTLKIQPAELGDSAMYLCASSFQGSSSYEQYFGPGTRLTVT.

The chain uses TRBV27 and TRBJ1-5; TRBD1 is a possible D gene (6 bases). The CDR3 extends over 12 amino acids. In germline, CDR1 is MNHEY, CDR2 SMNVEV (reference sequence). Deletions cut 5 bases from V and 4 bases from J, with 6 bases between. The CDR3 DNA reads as TGTGCCAGCAGTCAGGGGAATCAGCCCCAGCATTTT. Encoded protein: CASSQGNQPQHF.